The table lists the clone carrying this TCR beta chain with a few counts. Antigen unknown. This record belongs to a study of tumor and adjacent non-tumor tissue in lung cancer. Turning to the study itself: Patients comprised approximately eleven adenocarcinoma, a couple of squamous cell carcinoma and 1 small cell lung cancer. Findings and limits, study-wide: TCR diversity was significantly greater in tumor than normal lung tissue. Top 100 clones took a larger repertoire share in normal lung. Shorter survival was associated with higher TCR diversity in tumors.

This sample's RNA came from whole unsorted tissue. Three rounds of nested PCR, following a modified ARM-PCR protocol, produced the TCRbeta library. TCRdb fed the multiplex PCR reads into MiXCR, producing one record per CDR3 protein. The table records roughly 150,000 distinct CDR3 sequences, 66% of them present only once. The CDR3 extends over 17 amino acids. Trimming took 0 bases from V and 0 from J; bases not matched to a gene: 5. CDR1 and CDR2 from the germline V gene are LGHNA and YNFKEQ. The V and J genes are TRBV4-2 and TRBJ2-1; 7 nucleotides agree with TRBD2. The sample was lung tumor tissue. The receptor was isolated from a man aged 60-69 years with small cell lung cancer. The DNA of the CDR3 is TGTGCCAGCAGCCAAGAGAGAGCGGGGACCTCCTACAATGAGCAGTTCTTC. Translating it yields CASSQERAGTSYNEQFF.